Each of the 14 T cell receptor beta chains below was sequenced from the same sample in a study of technical replicates of blood from a few donors. Here immunoSEQ multiplex PCR was the method, and the copy in TCRdb shows in-frame clones only, minus some. The sample consists of about 78,000 clones, approximately 95% of them appearing once. Sequenced material: T cells isolated from PBMCs. The receptors stem from a human donor in good health.

This chain links TRBV7-9 with TRBJ2-1, with D possibly matching TRBD1 (6 bases). The V and J ends lost 5 bases and 13 bases respectively, with 15 bases between them. CDR1 SEHNR and CDR2 FQNEAQ come from the germline V gene (reference sequence). The CDR3 is made up of 12 amino acids. This CDR3 is CASSPQRGFQFF. Written as DNA, the CDR3 is TGTGCCAGCAGCCCCCAAAGGGGGTTCCAGTTCTTC.

The chain recombines TRBV5-6 with TRBJ1-2; tentatively, D is TRBD1 (5 bases). Germline CDR1 is SGHDT and CDR2 is YYEEEE. The CDR3 length is 14 residues. With 7 bases removed from V and 8 bases from J, the gap between germline ends came to 21 bases. The CDR3 coding sequence is TGTGCCAGCGGAGCATTGGACATTCACGCCGGCTACACCTTC. Its protein product is CASGALDIHAGYTF.

This clone was seen a single time. This chain connects TRBV4-2 to TRBJ2-7, with a weak D call TRBD1 (5 bases). The germline V gene encodes CDR1 LGHNA and CDR2 YNFKEQ. Trimming left V 0 bases short and J 7 bases short, with 13 bases between. The CDR3 is 14 residues long. CDR3 DNA sequence: TGTGCCAGCAGCCAAGATCCAGGGTCCCGTGAGCAGTACTTC. Encoded protein: CASSQDPGSREQYF.

The rearrangement joins TRBV15 to TRBJ1-5; 7 bases agree with TRBD1. Germline values: CDR1 LNHNV, CDR2 YYDKDF (reference sequence). CDR3 length: 16 amino acids. Trimming at V came to 3 bases and at J to 5 bases, leaving 10 bases not matched to a gene. The CDR3, as DNA: TGTGCCACCAGCAGCTTAGTCAGGACAGGCGATCAGCCCCAGCATTTT. It translates to CATSSLVRTGDQPQHF. Full variable domain (missing parts from reference TRBV15 and TRBJ1-5): DAMVIQNPRYQVTQFGKPVTLSCSQTLNHNVMYWYQQKSSQAPKLLFHYYDKDFNNEADTPDNFQSRRPNTSFCFLDIRSPGLGDTAMYLCATSSLVRTGDQPQHFGDGTRLSIL.

This chain links TRBV30 with TRBJ1-2; D might be TRBD1 (6 bases). This CDR3 has 13 residues. Trimming removed 4 bases from V and 0 bases from J, with 9 bases in between. Germline V lookup: CDR1 GTSNPN, CDR2 SVGIG (reference sequence). CDR3 DNA sequence: TGTGCCTGGAAAGGGGGATCTAACTATGGCTACACCTTC. Amino acids: CAWKGGSNYGYTF.

The CDR3, as DNA: TGTGCCAGTTCCAGGGGTAATGAGCAGTTCTTC. This gives the protein CASSRGNEQFF. V and J are TRBV27 and TRBJ2-1, with D possibly matching TRBD1 (6 bases). CDR1 MNHEY and CDR2 SMNVEV come from the germline V gene (reference sequence). The CDR3 loop spans 11 amino acids. The germline V and J ends were trimmed by 9 bases and 7 bases, with 10 bases remaining between them.

The V call is TRBV7-9, the J call TRBJ1-4; D uncertain. Trimming took off 1 base at V and 0 bases at J, with 3 bases between the two ends. There are 14 residues in the CDR3. The germline CDR1 and CDR2 sequences are SEHNR and FQNEAQ (reference sequence). Here the CDR3 DNA reads TGTGCCAGCAGCTTAGTTACAACTAATGAAAAACTGTTTTTT. Its protein product is CASSLVTTNEKLFF.

The chain recombines TRBV6-6 with TRBJ2-3; TRBD2 aligns across 8 bases. V shed 0 bases and J 2 bases; nucleotides not matched to a gene: 4. The germline CDR1 and CDR2 sequences are MNHNY and SVGAGI (reference sequence). The CDR3 extends over 16 amino acids. In DNA, the CDR3 is TGTGCCAGCAGTTACTCGTTAGCGGGGTTCACAGATACGCAGTATTTT. Encoded protein: CASSYSLAGFTDTQYF.

J is TRBJ2-7 and V is TRBV5-1, with 13 bases matching TRBD2. V gave up 0 bases and J gave up 3 bases; unmatched junction bases: 6. The germline V gene has CDR1 SGHRS and CDR2 YFSETQ. The CDR3 runs 17 residues. Here the CDR3 DNA reads TGCGCCAGCAGCTTGGAACTACTAGCGGGAGGGCGCTACGAGCAGTACTTC. Translated: CASSLELLAGGRYEQYF. Based on the CDR3 plus reference TRBV5-1 and TRBJ2-7, the full variable domain is KAGVTQTPRYLIKTRGQQVTLSCSPISGHRSVSWYQQTPGQGLQFLFEYFSETQRNKGNFPGRFSGRQFSNSRSEMNVSTLELGDSALYLCASSLELLAGGRYEQYFGPGTRLTVT.

This clone was seen once. The rearrangement uses TRBV11-3 and TRBJ2-1, with 10 bases that match TRBD1. This CDR3 region has 15 residues. V lost 6 bases and J lost 5; bases outside the gene matches: 7. Germline V CDR1 and CDR2: SGHNT, YENEEA. CDR3 nucleotide sequence: TGTGCCAGCAGGCCATCCGGGACAGGGGACAATGAGCAGTTCTTC. Translating gives CASRPSGTGDNEQFF.

This chain connects TRBV29-1 to TRBJ1-2; D uncertain. The CDR3 contains 12 residues. Germline lookup yields CDR1 SQVTM and CDR2 ANQGSEA. Trimming left V 5 bases short and J 7 bases short, with 14 bases between. CDR3: CSVFWRATGYTF. DNA of the CDR3: TGCAGCGTTTTTTGGAGGGCGACTGGCTACACCTTC.

This rearrangement joins TRBV27 to TRBJ2-2, with D perhaps TRBD2 (6 bases). Trimming took off 3 bases at V and 7 bases at J, with 18 bases between the two ends. The CDR3 sequence is 16 residues long. Germline-derived CDR1 and CDR2 are MNHEY and SMNVEV (reference sequence). CDR3 DNA: TGTGCCAGCAGTTTCCCTCCGGGGACTTTGGGCGGGGAGCTGTTTTTT. Protein: CASSFPPGTLGGELFF.

V usage is TRBV5-3 and J usage is TRBJ1-1; 8 bases line up with TRBD1. TRBV5-3 is classed as an ORF, of uncertain function. The trim removed 4 bases at V and 5 bases at J, leaving 10 bases unmatched. This CDR3 is built from 15 residues. The CDR3 region has the DNA TGTGCCAGAAGCCCTAGGACAGGGTCGAAGACTGAAGCTTTCTTT. It specifies CARSPRTGSKTEAFF.

CDR3 DNA sequence: TGTGCCAGCAGTTACAGGGACAGGGGTCTCAAACTGTTTTTT. It yields the protein CASSYRDRGLKLFF. This chain links TRBV6-5 with TRBJ1-4, with 10 bases aligning to TRBD1. Trimming cost V 2 bases and J 11 bases; bases outside gene matches: 5. CDR1 MNHEY and CDR2 SVGAGI come from the germline V gene. The CDR3 totals 14 residues.